These 22 T cell receptor beta chains were sequenced from one sample in a study of T cell changes during pregnancy in multiple sclerosis. This table comes from immunoSEQ multiplex PCR, and its TCRdb copy is limited to in-frame clones, with some not included. Of 70,000 to 100,000 clones detected, over 80% appear once; the ten largest clones hold 3.5% to 4.5%. Sample: peripheral blood, taken in the first trimester of pregnancy. All receptors come from a female donor with multiple sclerosis, enrolled in a pregnancy study.

DNA for the CDR3: TGTGCCAGCAGGGGGACTTTAGATTATGGCTACACCTTC. It yields the protein CASRGTLDYGYTF. The J gene is TRBJ1-2, the V gene TRBV7-9, with D perhaps TRBD1 (5 bases). The CDR3 is made up of 13 amino acids. Germline V gene sequence: CDR1 SEHNR, CDR2 FQNEAQ (reference sequence). V shed 6 bases and J shed 5 bases, with 13 bases lying between them.

The chain carries TRBV4-2 and TRBJ2-7; possible D gene TRBD2, 5 bases. V shed 1 base and J shed 1 base, with 5 bases lying between them. The CDR3 contains 13 residues. Germline V gene lookup returns CDR1 LGHNA and CDR2 YNFKEQ. CDR3 sequence: CASSQGLSYEQYF. CDR3 coding DNA: TGTGCCAGCAGCCAAGGACTATCCTACGAGCAGTACTTC.

The gene calls are TRBV6-5 and TRBJ2-5; D may be TRBD2 (6 bases). Between the trimmed V and J ends, which lost 4 bases and 5 bases, there was a span of 11 bases. Germline loops: CDR1 MNHEY, CDR2 SVGAGI. CDR3 size: 13 residues. CDR3 DNA: TGTGCCAGCAGTTTCGGGACTTCCGAGACCCAGTACTTC. Translation: CASSFGTSETQYF.

The chain employs TRBV15 and TRBJ1-2; 10 bases fit TRBD1. Germline CDR1 reads LNHNV; CDR2 reads YYDKDF (reference sequence). J lost 2 bases, V lost 4 bases, and 4 bases had no gene match. The CDR3 loop spans 15 amino acids. The CDR3 loop is CATSTRTGGNYGYTF. Written as DNA, the CDR3 is TGTGCCACCAGCACCCGGACAGGGGGGAACTATGGCTACACCTTC.

V usage is TRBV9 and J usage is TRBJ1-3, with 9 bases that match TRBD1. CDR3 length: 19 residues. Germline loops: CDR1 SGDLS, CDR2 YYNGEE. The J segment lost 1 base and the V segment lost 4 bases, leaving 15 bases of the junction unmatched. The CDR3 is CASSPAGTGLMGSGNTIYF. In DNA, the CDR3 is TGTGCCAGCAGCCCCGCCGGGACAGGGCTTATGGGTTCTGGAAACACCATATATTTT.

This chain connects TRBV6-6 to TRBJ1-1; 7 bases agree with TRBD1. V shed 8 bases and J 0 bases; nucleotides not matched to a gene: 6. The CDR3 is 14 residues long. Germline V CDR1 and CDR2: MNHNY, SVGAGI (reference sequence). The CDR3 sequence: CASGPTGMNTEAFF. Here the CDR3 DNA reads TGTGCCAGCGGCCCGACAGGGATGAACACTGAAGCTTTCTTT.

This clone has a single count. This chain links TRBV5-8 with TRBJ1-1, with D maybe TRBD1 (6 bases). Germline V lookup: CDR1 SGHTS, CDR2 YDEGEE. Trimming took off 4 bases at V and 0 bases at J, with 7 bases between the two ends. This CDR3 is built from 13 residues. CDR3 sequence reads: CASSTGLNTEAFF. CDR3 in DNA: TGTGCCAGCAGCACAGGGTTGAACACTGAAGCTTTCTTT.

This clone has a single count. The V and J genes are TRBV14 and TRBJ2-7; weak D call: TRBD2 (5 bases). In germline, CDR1 is SGHDN, CDR2 FVKESK. This CDR3 is built from 16 residues. V was shortened by 2 bases and J by 0 bases, with 14 bases between the two germline ends. CDR3 sequence (DNA): TGTGCCAGCAGCCAAATTGGACGAGGGAGCTCCTACGAGCAGTACTTC. Its protein is CASSQIGRGSSYEQYF.

V usage is TRBV4-2 and J usage is TRBJ1-5, with D possibly TRBD1 on 6 matching bases. The germline V gene has CDR1 LGHNA and CDR2 YNFKEQ. The CDR3 runs 16 residues. The V end was cut by 0 bases, the J end by 0 bases, with 9 bases between. Here the CDR3 DNA reads TGTGCCAGCAGCCAAGAGGCGGGGGCTAGCAATCAGCCCCAGCATTTT. Its protein is CASSQEAGASNQPQHF.

This chain links TRBV7-8 with TRBJ1-2; D may be TRBD1 (6 bases). V lost 1 base and J 0 bases, leaving 12 bases between the germline ends. Per germline, CDR1 SGHVS and CDR2 FQNEAQ. There are 16 residues in the CDR3. The CDR3 sequence is CASSLGQWGPNYGYTF. The CDR3 nucleotides are TGTGCCAGCAGCTTAGGCCAGTGGGGGCCTAACTATGGCTACACCTTC. The complete variable domain, with remaining parts taken from reference TRBV7-8 and TRBJ1-2, reads GAGVSQSPRYKVAKRGQDVALRCDPISGHVSLFWYQQALGQGPEFLTYFQNEAQLDKSGLPSDRFFAERPEGSVSTLKIQRTQQEDSAVYLCASSLGQWGPNYGYTFGSGTRLTVV.

The J gene is TRBJ2-5, the V gene TRBV29-1, with unresolved D. CDR3 length equals 11 residues. Germline V gene sequence: CDR1 SQVTM, CDR2 ANQGSEA. V dropped 5 bases and J dropped 2 bases, with 6 bases sitting between them. The DNA for the CDR3 is TGCAGCGTTTCTAAGCAAGAGACCCAGTACTTC. Its translation is CSVSKQETQYF.

The J gene is TRBJ1-4, the V gene TRBV9, with a tentative D call TRBD1 (5 bases). The CDR3 consists of 12 residues. V lost 3 bases, J lost 12 bases, and 12 bases lay in between. CDR1 and CDR2 from the germline V gene are SGDLS and YYNGEE. CDR3 DNA: TGTGCCAGCAGCGCGGACGCGGGGGAACTGTTTTTT. Encoded protein: CASSADAGELFF.

This clone came up once. J is TRBJ2-7 and V is TRBV5-6; D possibly corresponds to TRBD1 (6 bases). The CDR3 sequence is 13 residues long. Germline CDR1 and CDR2: SGHDT and YYEEEE. V lost 4 bases, J lost 3 bases, and 11 bases lay in between. The CDR3, as DNA: TGTGCCAGCAGCCGGAAGGACAGCTACGAGCAGTACTTC. This sequence encodes CASSRKDSYEQYF.

V usage is TRBV4-2 and J usage is TRBJ1-2, with TRBD1 identical over 7 bases. The CDR3 totals 14 residues. Germline CDR1 and CDR2: LGHNA and YNFKEQ. V shed 0 bases, J shed 3 bases, and the junction held 1 base outside the gene matches. CDR3 nucleotide sequence: TGTGCCAGCAGCCAAGACGGACAGGACTATGGCTACACCTTC. The encoded protein is CASSQDGQDYGYTF.

The V and J genes are TRBV5-6 and TRBJ2-7; perhaps TRBD1 as D (5 bases). Germline CDR1 and CDR2: SGHDT and YYEEEE. The CDR3 consists of 13 residues. V was trimmed by 0 bases and J by 2 bases, leaving 6 bases between them. This CDR3 reads CASSLAGPYEQYF. The CDR3 coding sequence is TGTGCCAGCAGCTTGGCAGGGCCCTACGAGCAGTACTTC.

V and J are TRBV21-1 and TRBJ2-7; the listed D gene, TRBD1, was not tested against the DNA. TRBV21-1 is noted as a pseudogene. The CDR3 contains 12 residues. CDR3 DNA: TGTGCCAGCAGCATGGACAGGGGCGAGCAGTACTTC. Translation: CASSMDRGEQYF.

This chain joins TRBV29-1 and TRBJ2-5; 14 nucleotides match TRBD2. The ends lost 7 bases at V and 5 bases at J; junction bases unmatched: 9. The CDR3 is 15 residues long. The germline V gene encodes CDR1 SQVTM and CDR2 ANQGSEA. The CDR3 bases are TGCAGCGGGACCGGGACTAGCGGGGGTTGGGAGACCCAGTACTTC. This sequence encodes CSGTGTSGGWETQYF.

The chain employs TRBV5-4 and TRBJ1-2; no clear D gene. Trimming left V 2 bases short and J 6 bases short, with 20 bases between. The CDR3 sequence is 16 residues long. CDR1 and CDR2 (germline): SGHNT, YYREEE (reference sequence). This CDR3 is CASSLDSGSGLDGYTF. The CDR3 nucleotides are TGTGCCAGCAGCTTAGATAGCGGCAGCGGATTGGATGGCTACACCTTC.

The chain joins TRBV19 to TRBJ1-3; no clear D gene. The CDR3 extends over 16 amino acids. The V gene's germline CDR1 is LNHDA and CDR2 SQIVND (reference sequence). Trimming stripped 9 bases from V and 2 bases from J, with 20 bases between. In DNA, the CDR3 is TGTGCCAGCCCAATCCTGGGTCGGAGAGCTGGAAACACCATATATTTT. This sequence encodes CASPILGRRAGNTIYF. The complete variable domain, with remaining parts taken from reference TRBV19 and TRBJ1-3, reads DGGITQSPKYLFRKEGQNVTLSCEQNLNHDAMYWYRQDPGQGLRLIYYSQIVNDFQKGDIAEGYSVSREKKESFPLTVTSAQKNPTAFYLCASPILGRRAGNTIYFGEGSWLTVV.

The CDR3 spells CASSVAGDEKLFF. DNA of the CDR3: TGTGCCAGCAGCGTAGCTGGAGATGAAAAACTGTTTTTT. This chain uses TRBV9 with TRBJ1-4; D gene uncertain. CDR3 length equals 13 residues. Germline V gene lookup returns CDR1 SGDLS and CDR2 YYNGEE. Trimming removed 0 bases from V and 6 bases from J, with 6 bases in between.

The chain combines TRBV19 with TRBJ2-3; D possibly corresponds to TRBD1 (6 bases). From germline, CDR1 is LNHDA and CDR2 SQIVND (reference sequence). The CDR3 consists of 14 residues. Trimming took 4 bases from V and 6 from J, leaving 14 bases between them. The CDR3 DNA follows: TGTGCCAGTAGTACACAGGGTGGCGTTGATACGCAGTATTTT. Translated, it gives CASSTQGGVDTQYF.

The V and J genes are TRBV6-6 and TRBJ2-1; D is possibly TRBD2 (6 bases). The CDR3 is 13 residues long. Germline V gene data show CDR1 as MNHNY and CDR2 as SVGAGI (reference sequence). Trimming left V 10 bases short and J 9 bases short, with 19 bases between. The CDR3 loop is CATAVGGGGEQFF. In nucleotides, the CDR3 is TGTGCCACCGCCGTGGGGGGAGGAGGTGAGCAGTTCTTC.